This TCR beta chain came from a study of blood T cell repertoires in COVID-19. Study at large: Acute and convalescent COVID-19 specimens originated in the United States, Italy and Spain. From T cells, B-cell-depleted T cells, or PBMCs came the material, which was cDNA or gDNA.

V was clipped by 4 bases and J by 7 bases; unmatched bases: 8. The germline V gene encodes CDR1 SGHTS and CDR2 YDEGEE. CDR3 size: 15 residues. Per the original data handling: Estimation of nucleated cell counts was performed using reference gene primer amplification. Some clones are missing from TCRdb's copy, which holds only in-frame ones; the method was immunoSEQ multiplex PCR. Clonal size and the V and J genes are those of that table, whereas D and trimming came from the DNA. The sample holds about 250,000 clones, around 82% seen once. The chain carries TRBV5-8 and TRBJ2-1; 10 bases match TRBD1. Sequencing was performed on peripheral blood. This clonotype originated in an elderly woman with active or convalescent COVID-19. CDR3: CASSDRGRGFNEQFF. The DNA of the CDR3 is TGTGCCAGCAGCGACAGGGGGCGCGGTTTTAATGAGCAGTTCTTC.